Sequencing of this T cell receptor (beta chain) was carried out in a study of blood T cell repertoires in COVID-19. TCRdb's copy holds only in-frame clones and misses some; the assay was immunoSEQ multiplex PCR. Among 150,000 or so clones listed, around 82% were seen once. Source material: PBMCs or T cells enriched from blood (not recorded which). The source is a man aged 35 to 55 who had recovered from COVID-19.

CDR3 sequence reads: CASRPSLVGGSGANVLTF. For the CDR3, the DNA is TGTGCAAGTCGCCCCAGCTTGGTAGGGGGCTCTGGGGCCAACGTCCTGACTTTC. The chain recombines TRBV12-2 with TRBJ2-6; the D call TRBD1 from the table was never checked on the DNA. TRBV12-2 is described as a pseudogene. The CDR3 has 18 amino acids.